Each of the 13 T cell receptor beta chains below was sequenced from the same sample in a study of blood T cell repertoires in COVID-19. Here immunoSEQ multiplex PCR was the method, and the copy in TCRdb shows in-frame clones only, minus some. In the table there are about 36,000 clones, around 82% of which are singletons. Sequenced input: peripheral blood. These receptors all come from a man aged 65 to 79 with acute or convalescent COVID-19.

The rearrangement uses TRBV6-5 and TRBJ1-3; 9 nucleotides line up with TRBD1. The ends lost 2 bases at V and 5 bases at J; junction bases unmatched: 7. CDR1 and CDR2 from the germline V gene are MNHEY and SVGAGI. CDR3 length: 16 amino acids. The CDR3 DNA reads TGTGCCAGCAGTTACCTCGGACAGGGGATAAGAAACACCATATATTTT. Encoded protein: CASSYLGQGIRNTIYF.

The rearrangement joins TRBV4-3 to TRBJ2-7; D may be TRBD1 (5 bases). CDR1 LGHNA and CDR2 YSLEER come from the germline V gene. Trimming pared 2 bases from V and 2 bases from J, leaving 13 bases between. The CDR3 spans 15 residues. The CDR3 is CASSQTGSGTYEQYF. In DNA, the CDR3 is TGCGCCAGCAGCCAAACAGGCTCAGGTACCTACGAGCAGTACTTC.

This rearrangement joins TRBV6-2 or TRBV6-3 to TRBJ2-5, with TRBD2 matching 10 bases. V shed 6 bases, J shed 5 bases, and the junction held 12 bases outside the gene matches. The germline CDR1 and CDR2 sequences are MNHEY and SVGEGT. CDR3 size: 16 residues. CDR3 sequence reads: CASSRPTLAGGETQYF. The CDR3 DNA follows: TGTGCCAGCAGCCGACCCACCTTAGCGGGAGGCGAGACCCAGTACTTC.

The rearrangement links TRBV18 to TRBJ2-1; no clear D. The germline V and J ends were trimmed by 3 bases and 2 bases, with 8 bases remaining between them. Germline CDR1 is KGHSH and CDR2 is LQKENI. The CDR3 consists of 14 residues. DNA for the CDR3: TGTGCCAGCTCACCGATGCAGGCCTACAATGAGCAGTTCTTC. This translates into CASSPMQAYNEQFF.

J is TRBJ1-4 and V is TRBV7-2; no firm D call. CDR1 SGHTA and CDR2 FQGNSA come from the germline V gene. The CDR3 sequence is 13 residues long. V was clipped by 2 bases and J by 8 bases, with 9 bases between them. The CDR3 nucleotides read TGTGCCAGCAGCTTACTAGCGTGGGAAAAACTGTTTTTT. Encoded protein: CASSLLAWEKLFF.

The rearrangement uses TRBV12-3 or TRBV12-4 and TRBJ1-2; 8 bases line up with TRBD1. V was pared by 7 bases and J by 7 bases, with 8 bases of the junction left unmatched. The CDR3 length is 13 residues. The CDR3 loop reads CASTEQGERGYTF. Written as DNA, the CDR3 is TGTGCCAGCACCGAACAGGGGGAGCGTGGCTACACCTTC.

V and J are TRBV6-5 and TRBJ1-3, with D maybe TRBD1 (5 bases). The germline CDR1 and CDR2 sequences are MNHEY and SVGAGI. V was trimmed by 6 bases and J by 2 bases, leaving 14 bases between them. The CDR3 spans 15 residues. Written as DNA, the CDR3 is TGTGCCAGCAGCTCAGTGGGGGAGGCTGGAAACACCATATATTTT. Its protein is CASSSVGEAGNTIYF.

In its sample, this clone was seen once. The V and J genes are TRBV10-3 and TRBJ2-2; 11 nucleotides agree with TRBD1. Per germline, CDR1 ENHRY and CDR2 SYGVKD. There are 16 residues in the CDR3. Losses at the gene ends were 5 bases for V and 4 bases for J; bases not matched to a gene: 6. The CDR3 DNA is TGTGCCATCAGTTCAACCGGGACAGGGGGCACCGGGGAGCTGTTTTTT. As protein: CAISSTGTGGTGELFF.

The DNA of the CDR3 is TGTGCCAGCAGCTTAGCCACAGGTATTAAGTACCACGAGCAGTACTTC. Protein: CASSLATGIKYHEQYF. The J gene is TRBJ2-7, the V gene TRBV7-8; D perhaps matches TRBD1 (5 bases). Trimming took 0 bases from V and 5 from J, leaving 17 bases between them. CDR1 and CDR2 (germline): SGHVS, FQNEAQ. The CDR3 is made up of 16 amino acids.

The chain combines TRBV27 with TRBJ1-1; the D gene is possibly TRBD1 (5 bases). Trimming cost V 1 base and J 5 bases, with 8 bases left between them. Germline V CDR1 and CDR2: MNHEY, SMNVEV (reference sequence). CDR3 size: 13 residues. The CDR3 DNA reads TGTGCCAGCAGTTTATTTAGACAGACTGAAGCTTTCTTT. Translated, it gives CASSLFRQTEAFF.

V gene TRBV6-5 combines with J gene TRBJ2-1; 10 positions agree with TRBD2. Per germline, CDR1 MNHEY and CDR2 SVGAGI. This CDR3 region has 14 residues. V dropped 10 bases and J dropped 5; count of bases not matched to a gene: 8. The CDR3 reads CATKLAGRHNEQFF. The CDR3 nucleotides read TGTGCCACCAAACTAGCGGGACGACACAATGAGCAGTTCTTC.

This clone was recorded a few times. The gene calls are TRBV6-5 and TRBJ1-1; D is ambiguous. This CDR3 contains 13 residues. V was pared by 2 bases and J by 8 bases, with 12 bases between. Germline V gene sequence: CDR1 MNHEY, CDR2 SVGAGI. Written as DNA, the CDR3 is TGTGCCAGCAGTTACGAGGTTGCGGCAGAAGCTTTCTTT. Encoded protein: CASSYEVAAEAFF.

The chain links TRBV27 to TRBJ2-5, with 7 bases that match TRBD1. The CDR3 runs to 15 residues. Germline V gene sequence: CDR1 MNHEY, CDR2 SMNVEV (reference sequence). V trimming: 4 bases; J trimming: 6 bases; junction bases outside the gene matches: 11. The CDR3, as DNA: TGTGCCAGCAGTTCCCCGGGGCAGGGGGAGAAGACCCAGTACTTC. The encoded protein is CASSSPGQGEKTQYF.